Sequencing of this TCR beta chain was carried out in a study of blood T cell repertoires in COVID-19. Clones were read by immunoSEQ multiplex PCR, and TCRdb kept only the in-frame ones, dropping some. The sample has 250,000 to 300,000 clones, around four fifths seen once. The clonotype comes from an elderly man with acute or convalescent COVID-19. The sample consisted of peripheral blood.

The CDR3, as DNA: TGTGCCAGCAGTCGTCTTTCCGGGACTAGCTTCTACGAGCAGTACTTC. Translated, it gives CASSRLSGTSFYEQYF. V usage is TRBV28 and J usage is TRBJ2-7; TRBD2 aligns across 9 bases. This CDR3 comprises 16 residues. With 5 bases clipped from V and 3 bases from J, the junction kept 11 bases outside the gene matches. Per the germline V gene, CDR1 is MDHEN and CDR2 is SYDVKM.